The rows below give T cell receptor beta chains drawn from one sample of a study of patients and donors after allogeneic stem cell transplantation. TCRdb fed the RT-PCR reads into MiXCR, producing one record per CDR3 protein. This sample has 20,000 or so distinct CDR3 sequences, with roughly two fifths found just once. The sample was blood, either unsorted or a sorted T cell fraction (not recorded which). Receptor source: a human donor who was either an allogeneic HSCT recipient or a stem cell or donor lymphocyte infusion donor (not recorded which). It is not recorded whose cells these are; they may come from a transplant donor. CDR3s include the opening cysteine and the closing phenylalanine or tryptophan. The D gene is left open where the match is weak. A row's size may be missing; if present it is once, few, many or a size class.

TRBJ2-7,NA,TRBV5-1,once,TGCGCCAGCAGCTTGACTCTGGACTTCTACGAGCAGTACTTC,CASSLTLDFYEQYF
TRBJ2-3,TRBD2,TRBV4-1,NA,TGCGCCAGCAGCCAAGGACTAGCGGGGACAGATACGCAGTATTTT,CASSQGLAGTDTQYF
TRBJ2-1,TRBD2,TRBV7-9,NA,TGTGCCAGCAGCCCAAAGGGAGCGGGAGGCCTGAATGAGCAGTTCTTC,CASSPKGAGGLNEQFF
TRBJ2-1,TRBD1,TRBV24-1,NA,TGTGCCACCAGTGGTGGGTCAGGGGGCGCGTTAAATGAGCAGTTCTTC,CATSGGSGGALNEQFF
TRBJ1-6,NA,TRBV27,NA,TGTGCCAGCAGTTTATTGGCGGCCCGGGGTGTATCACCCCTCCACTTT,CASSLLAARGVSPLHF
TRBJ1-2,NA,TRBV20-1,few,TGCAGTGCTAGAGATCTAGCAGAGAACTATGGCTACACCTTC,CSARDLAENYGYTF
TRBJ2-1,TRBD2,TRBV10-3,NA,TGTGCCATCAGTGAGTCAACGGGAGGGTCCAATGAGCAGTTCTTC,CAISESTGGSNEQFF
TRBJ1-1,NA,TRBV27,NA,TGTGCCAGCAGTTTATTTGAGGGACAGAACACTGAAGCTTTCTTT,CASSLFEGQNTEAFF
TRBJ2-3,TRBD1,TRBV10-3,few,TGTGCCATCAGTAGGGGGCAGGTTGTTAATACGCAGTATTTT,CAISRGQVVNTQYF
TRBJ1-2,NA,TRBV12-3/TRBV12-4,NA,TGTGCCAGCAGTTTAGGCGCGAGCTATGGCTACACCTTC,CASSLGASYGYTF
TRBJ1-1,NA,TRBV20-1,few,TGCAGTGCTAAGGACAGATTGAACACTGAAGCTTTCTTT,CSAKDRLNTEAFF
TRBJ1-5,TRBD1,TRBV24-1,NA,TGTGCCACCAGTGATCCACAGACAGGGCGCAGCAATCAGCCCCAGCATTTT,CATSDPQTGRSNQPQHF
TRBJ1-1,TRBD1,TRBV29-1,NA,TGCAGCGTGGTGGGACAGGGTAGTCGGAATGAAGCTTTCTTT,CSVVGQGSRNEAFF
TRBJ2-6,TRBD1,TRBV13,NA,TGTGCCAGCAGCGTCAGGGGGCTTGGGGCCAACGTCCTGACTTTC,CASSVRGLGANVLTF
TRBJ1-2,TRBD1,TRBV5-1,NA,TGCGCCAGCAGCTTGGGGGACAGAAGCAACTATGGCTACACCTTC,CASSLGDRSNYGYTF
TRBJ2-1,TRBD2,TRBV3-1,NA,TGTGCCAGCAGCCAAGATCACTCTAGCGGGATATTCTACAATGAGCAGTTCTTC,CASSQDHSSGIFYNEQFF
TRBJ1-1,NA,TRBV12-3/TRBV12-4,few,TGTGCCAGCACCACTGCGGGGGCTACTGAAGCTTTCTTT,CASTTAGATEAFF
TRBJ1-3,TRBD1,TRBV6-6,few,TGTGCCAGCAGTTATCAACAGGGGGACTCTGGAAACACCATATATTTT,CASSYQQGDSGNTIYF